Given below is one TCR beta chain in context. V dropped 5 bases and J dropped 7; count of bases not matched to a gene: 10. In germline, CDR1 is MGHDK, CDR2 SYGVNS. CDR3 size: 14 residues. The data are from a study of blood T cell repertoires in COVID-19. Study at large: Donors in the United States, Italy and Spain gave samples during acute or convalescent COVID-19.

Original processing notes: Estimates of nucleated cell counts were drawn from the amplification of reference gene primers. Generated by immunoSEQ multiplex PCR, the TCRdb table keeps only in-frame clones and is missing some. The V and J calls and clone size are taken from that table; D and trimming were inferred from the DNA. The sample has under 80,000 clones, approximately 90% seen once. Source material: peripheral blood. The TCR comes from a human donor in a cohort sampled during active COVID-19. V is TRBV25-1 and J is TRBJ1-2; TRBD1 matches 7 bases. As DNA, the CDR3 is TGTGCCAGCAGTCCAGGGGGTGGATACATTGGCTACACCTTC. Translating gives CASSPGGGYIGYTF.